This T cell receptor beta chain comes out of a study of blood T cell repertoires in COVID-19. Study-wide background: T cells, B-cell-depleted T cells, or PBMCs supplied cDNA or gDNA.

In this sample, this clone turned up a few times. Germline loops: CDR1 SNHLY, CDR2 FYNNEI. Trimming removed 2 bases at V and 2 bases at J, with 12 bases between. This CDR3 has 15 amino acids. Original data processing: Amplification of reference gene primers was used by the study to estimate nucleated cell counts. Profiled with immunoSEQ multiplex PCR; TCRdb holds only in-frame clones, not every one. Clonal size and the V and J genes are those of that table, whereas D and trimming came from the DNA. Of about 270,000 clones listed, over 80% were seen once; the top ten hold about 4%. The J gene is TRBJ1-1, the V gene TRBV2; a weak D match, TRBD1 (6 bases). The receptor was isolated from a woman under 40 with acute COVID-19. Sequenced input: PBMCs or T cells enriched from blood (not recorded which). The CDR3 protein is CASSESGTSNTEAFF. CDR3 sequence (DNA): TGTGCCAGCAGTGAATCCGGGACAAGCAACACTGAAGCTTTCTTT.